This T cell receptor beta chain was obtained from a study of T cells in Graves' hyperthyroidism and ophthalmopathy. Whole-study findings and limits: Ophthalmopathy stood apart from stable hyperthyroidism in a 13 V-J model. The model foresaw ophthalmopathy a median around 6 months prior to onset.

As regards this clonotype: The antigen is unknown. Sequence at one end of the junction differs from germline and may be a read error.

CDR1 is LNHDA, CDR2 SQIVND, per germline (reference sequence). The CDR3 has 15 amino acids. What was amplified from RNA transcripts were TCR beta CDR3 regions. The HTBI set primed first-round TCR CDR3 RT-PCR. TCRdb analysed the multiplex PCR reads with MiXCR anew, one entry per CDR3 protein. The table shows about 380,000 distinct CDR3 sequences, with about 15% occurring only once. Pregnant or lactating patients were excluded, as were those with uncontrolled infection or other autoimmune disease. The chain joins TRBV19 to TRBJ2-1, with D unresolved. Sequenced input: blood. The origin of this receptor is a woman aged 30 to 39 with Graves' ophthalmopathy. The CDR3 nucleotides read TGTGCCAGTAGTATCGGCCTTAGCTCCTACAATGAGCGGTTCTTC. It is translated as CASSIGLSSYNERFF.